The 18 T cell receptor beta chains given below trace back to one sample, sequenced in a study of T cell responses to AZD1222 COVID-19 vaccine. Sequenced by immunoSEQ multiplex PCR; TCRdb stores in-frame clones only, minus some. The sample contains roughly 120,000 clones, 80% to 90% of which appear only once. The source material was peripheral blood, sampled on day 0 of MenACWY control vaccination. These TCRs come from an adult in good health.

The chain combines TRBV29-1 with TRBJ1-1, with D uncertain. There are 16 residues in the CDR3. The V gene's germline CDR1 is SQVTM and CDR2 ANQGSEA. Trimming took 7 bases from V and 4 from J, leaving 25 bases between them. The CDR3 DNA reads as TGCAGCGCCGGGATGGGCAATCCTCTGGTGGGCACTGAAGCTTTCTTT. Protein: CSAGMGNPLVGTEAFF. Full variable domain (rest looked up from reference TRBV29-1 and TRBJ1-1): SAVISQKPSRDICQRGTSLTIQCQVDSQVTMMFWYRQQPGQSLTLIATANQGSEATYESGFVIDKFPISRPNLTFSTLTVSNMSPEDSSIYLCSAGMGNPLVGTEAFFGQGTRLTVV.

The J gene is TRBJ1-6, the V gene TRBV24-1; maybe TRBD1 (6 bases). In germline, CDR1 is KGHDR, CDR2 SFDVKD. Trimming took 9 bases from V and 9 from J, leaving 17 bases between them. This CDR3 comprises 14 residues. CDR3 sequence reads: CATQAWGASSPLHF. As DNA, the CDR3 is TGTGCCACCCAGGCGTGGGGGGCGAGTTCACCCCTCCACTTT.

V gene TRBV5-4 combines with J gene TRBJ1-5, with a possible D match to TRBD1 (5 bases). The V gene lost 2 bases and the J gene lost 8 bases, with 20 bases spanning the gap. The CDR3 totals 16 residues. Germline assignment: CDR1 SGHNT and CDR2 YYREEE (reference sequence). CDR3: CASSFGGTGSLEPQHF. The DNA for the CDR3 is TGTGCCAGCAGCTTTGGGGGTACCGGTAGTTTGGAGCCCCAGCATTTT.

The chain combines TRBV11-2 with TRBJ2-2; D might be TRBD1 (5 bases). Looked up from germline, CDR1 is SGHAT and CDR2 is FQNNGV. The CDR3 consists of 15 residues. V was trimmed by 6 bases and J by 2 bases, leaving 13 bases between them. The CDR3 nucleotides are TGTGCCAGCAGGGGAAGGGGCCCTAACACCGGGGAGCTGTTTTTT. Translation: CASRGRGPNTGELFF.

The genes are TRBV9 and TRBJ2-3; perhaps TRBD2 as D (6 bases). Trimming pared 2 bases from V and 5 bases from J, leaving 15 bases between. The CDR3 covers 15 residues. Germline V gives CDR1 SGDLS, CDR2 YYNGEE. In DNA, the CDR3 is TGTGCCAGCAGCGTCCGGGACTTAGCGGTAGATACGCAGTATTTT. Translated, it gives CASSVRDLAVDTQYF.

This clone was detected only a few times. The chain joins TRBV3-1 (or the pseudogene TRBV3-2) to TRBJ1-2; D not certain. The CDR3 totals 13 residues. Germline CDR1 and CDR2: LGHDT and YNNKEL (reference sequence). V gave up 1 base and J gave up 7 bases, with 10 bases separating them. In nucleotides, the CDR3 is TGTGCCAGCAGCCAAGGAGGGAGGTCTGGCTACACCTTC. It specifies CASSQGGRSGYTF.

The chain combines TRBV9 with TRBJ1-1; D possibly corresponds to TRBD1 (5 bases). CDR1 and CDR2 (germline): SGDLS, YYNGEE. Trimming removed 5 bases from V and 0 bases from J, with 8 bases in between. The CDR3 is 13 amino acids. As DNA, the CDR3 is TGTGCCAGCAGTCAGGGACTGAACACTGAAGCTTTCTTT. Translated, it gives CASSQGLNTEAFF.

The genes are TRBV7-8 and TRBJ2-7, with D uncertain. Germline V gene lookup returns CDR1 SGHVS and CDR2 FQNEAQ. Trimming cost V 1 base and J 7 bases, with 20 bases left between them. This CDR3 has 16 amino acids. The CDR3, as DNA: TGTGCCAGCAGCTTAGTCGCCCCTGGCTGGCATGGAGAGCAGTACTTC. Translation: CASSLVAPGWHGEQYF.

There are a few counts of this clone. The chain recombines TRBV11-2 with TRBJ2-7; 10 nucleotides align to TRBD2. This CDR3 is built from 15 residues. V dropped 2 bases and J dropped 3; count of bases not matched to a gene: 4. Germline V gene lookup returns CDR1 SGHAT and CDR2 FQNNGV. CDR3 bases: TGTGCCAGCAGCTTAAGACTAGCGGGTGGCTACGAGCAGTACTTC. Translated: CASSLRLAGGYEQYF.

This chain links TRBV30 with TRBJ1-4; 11 bases fit TRBD1. The CDR3 runs 16 residues. V lost 1 base to trimming and J lost 7 bases; unmatched junction nucleotides: 8. Per the germline V gene, CDR1 is GTSNPN and CDR2 is SVGIG (reference sequence). The CDR3 here is CAWSGSRTGGIEKLFF. The CDR3 DNA reads as TGTGCCTGGAGTGGATCCCGGACAGGGGGCATTGAAAAACTGTTTTTT.

The chain joins TRBV19 to TRBJ1-5; D not resolved. CDR1 and CDR2 (germline): LNHDA, SQIVND (reference sequence). The CDR3 contains 15 residues. V was trimmed by 4 bases and J by 2 bases, leaving 12 bases between them. DNA for the CDR3: TGTGCCAGTAGTACTAGTTACGGGGGCAATCAGCCCCAGCATTTT. It encodes CASSTSYGGNQPQHF.

This clone has just a few counts. The CDR3 nucleotides read TGTGCCAGCAGCTCCGCGGGCAGGATGAACACTGAAGCTTTCTTT. This translates into CASSSAGRMNTEAFF. This chain links TRBV7-3 with TRBJ1-1; D not certain. The germline gives CDR1 SGHTA, CDR2 FQGTGA. The V gene lost 4 bases and the J gene lost 0 bases, with 12 bases spanning the gap. There are 15 residues in the CDR3.

The chain is built from TRBV10-2 and TRBJ2-7; 11 bases fit TRBD2. Germline V gene sequence: CDR1 WSHSY, CDR2 SAAADI. The V gene end was trimmed by 2 bases and the J gene end by 5 bases; junction bases not matched to a gene: 5. CDR3 length equals 15 residues. The CDR3 bases are TGCGCCAGCAGTGAGGGAACTAGCGGGAGTGACGAGCAGTACTTC. This sequence encodes CASSEGTSGSDEQYF.

The V and J genes are TRBV3-1 (or the pseudogene TRBV3-2) and TRBJ2-3, with D unresolved. This CDR3 region has 12 residues. Trimming removed 4 bases from V and 11 bases from J, with 13 bases in between. Germline V gene sequence: CDR1 LGHDT, CDR2 YNNKEL (reference sequence). CDR3 bases: TGTGCCAGCAGCCCTACTGGGGTTAGGCAGTATTTT. Its translation: CASSPTGVRQYF.

This rearrangement joins TRBV20-1 to TRBJ1-5, with unresolved D. Trimming removed 3 bases at V and 3 bases at J, with 12 bases between. The CDR3 has 14 amino acids. CDR1 is DFQATT and CDR2 is SNEGSKA in the germline V gene (reference sequence). CDR3 nucleotide sequence: TGCAGTGCTAGTACTCAGGTTTACAATCAGCCCCAGCATTTT. Translation gives CSASTQVYNQPQHF.

This clone was observed a few times. This rearrangement joins TRBV24-1 to TRBJ2-1; perhaps D is TRBD1 or TRBD2 (6 bases each). The CDR3 has 15 residues. The germline V and J ends were trimmed by 7 bases and 8 bases, with 20 bases remaining between them. The germline V gene encodes CDR1 KGHDR and CDR2 SFDVKD. The CDR3 nucleotides read TGTGCCACCAGGGCCAAGTGGGCGGAGGGGGATGAGCAGTTCTTC. It specifies CATRAKWAEGDEQFF.

The chain is built from TRBV11-2 and TRBJ1-1; no reliable D call. CDR3 size: 13 residues. V lost 0 bases, J lost 4 bases, and 6 bases lay in between. The germline V gene has CDR1 SGHAT and CDR2 FQNNGV. Here the CDR3 DNA reads TGTGCCAGCAGCTTAGAGCTGGGCACTGAAGCTTTCTTT. Amino acid sequence: CASSLELGTEAFF. Variable domain in full (rest from reference TRBV11-2 and TRBJ1-1): EAGVAQSPRYKIIEKRQSVAFWCNPISGHATLYWYQQILGQGPKLLIQFQNNGVVDDSQLPKDRFSAERLKGVDSTLKIQPAKLEDSAVYLCASSLELGTEAFFGQGTRLTVV.

This clone was counted a single time. V gene TRBV30 combines with J gene TRBJ1-2; D remains unclear. In germline, CDR1 is GTSNPN, CDR2 SVGIG (reference sequence). V was cut by 3 bases and J by 2 bases, with 10 bases left in between. CDR3 length: 13 residues. For the CDR3, the DNA is TGTGCCTGGAGAGAGGGATCAAACTATGGCTACACCTTC. Protein product: CAWREGSNYGYTF.